The 9 T cell receptor beta chains given below trace back to one sample, sequenced in a study of T cell repertoires in cytomegalovirus infection. From the reads, TCRdb called clonotypes with MiXCR, one entry per CDR3 protein. Here the sample spans around 260,000 distinct CDR3 sequences, 9.1% being singletons. The sequenced sample was PBMCs. The source of these receptors is a human donor in good health (CMV status not recorded). Some clones in this sample may be carry-over from other donors' samples.

As to this clonotype: At one of its ends the junction is not consistent with the germline gene, which may arise from a read error. This chain uses TRBV20-1 with TRBJ2-3, with 9 bases that match TRBD2. This CDR3 contains 15 residues. Germline V gene lookup returns CDR1 DFQATT and CDR2 SNEGSKA (reference sequence). CDR3 DNA sequence: TGCAGTGCTTTGGGGGGCGGGGGGGCAGGAGATACGCTGTATTTT. Translated: CSALGGGGAGDTLYF.

This clonotype appeared a few times. V gene TRBV7-3 combines with J gene TRBJ2-5; 7 bases align to TRBD1. After removal of 5 bases from V and 0 bases from J, the junction contained 3 bases not matched to a gene. CDR3 length: 14 amino acids. Looked up from germline, CDR1 is SGHTA and CDR2 is FQGTGA. Here the CDR3 DNA reads TGTGCCAGCAGCGAGGGACAGAACCAAGAGACCCAGTACTTC. Amino acids: CASSEGQNQETQYF.

In this sample, this clonotype turned up a few times. The genes are TRBV20-1 and TRBJ1-5; D remains ambiguous. Trimming stripped 3 bases from V and 3 bases from J, with 9 bases between. CDR3 length equals 13 residues. The V gene's germline CDR1 is DFQATT and CDR2 SNEGSKA (reference sequence). Here the CDR3 reads CSASFRPNQPQHF. In DNA form, the CDR3 reads TGCAGTGCTAGTTTTAGGCCCAATCAGCCCCAGCATTTT.

The V gene is TRBV12-3 or TRBV12-4, the J gene TRBJ1-1; possibly TRBD1 for D (6 bases). This CDR3 comprises 14 residues. V lost 3 bases and J lost 0, with 8 bases in between. The CDR3 bases are TGTGCCAGCAGTTTGGGACATTTGAACACTGAAGCTTTCTTT. Encoded protein: CASSLGHLNTEAFF.

The CDR3 spells CASSPTAGSFIPYEQYF. The CDR3 DNA reads as TGCGCCAGCAGCCCAACTGCCGGGTCCTTCATACCCTACGAGCAGTACTTC. The chain employs TRBV5-1 and TRBJ2-7; no clear D gene. CDR3 length equals 17 residues. In germline, CDR1 is SGHRS, CDR2 YFSETQ. V was pared by 4 bases and J by 2 bases, with 22 bases between.

This clonotype was seen many times. The chain joins TRBV19 to TRBJ1-1; D is uncertain. Looked up from germline, CDR1 is LNHDA and CDR2 is SQIVND (reference sequence). Trimming pared 4 bases from V and 4 bases from J, leaving 4 bases between. This CDR3 comprises 11 residues. CDR3: CASSRGTEAFF. CDR3 nucleotides: TGTGCCAGTAGTAGGGGCACTGAAGCTTTCTTT.

This clonotype has a count of ten or more. At one end, the junction sequence differs from germline, possibly due to a read error. The rearrangement links TRBV7-2 to TRBJ1-5; a weak D match, TRBD1 (6 bases). This CDR3 spans 15 amino acids. CDR1 and CDR2 from the germline V gene are SGHTA and FQGNSA. CDR3: CASSSRPGGNQPQHF. DNA for the CDR3: TGTGCCAGCAGCTCCAGACCGGGGGGCAACCAGCCCCAGCATTTT.

In its sample, this clonotype was seen many times. This chain links TRBV5-1 with TRBJ1-1; a possible D gene is TRBD1 (5 bases). Trimming removed 3 bases from V and 0 bases from J, with 15 bases in between. CDR1 is SGHRS and CDR2 is YFSETQ in the germline V gene. The CDR3 is 16 amino acids. The CDR3 bases are TGCGCCAGCAGCTCCCTACGGGGGGGGATGAACACTGAAGCTTTCTTT. Translated, it gives CASSSLRGGMNTEAFF.

This clonotype appeared many times. The chain is built from TRBV7-2 and TRBJ2-7, with 11 bases aligning to TRBD2. J lost 4 bases, V lost 5 bases, and 4 bases had no gene match. This CDR3 is 14 amino acids long. Germline CDR1 reads SGHTA; CDR2 reads FQGNSA. CDR3 nucleotide sequence: TGTGCCAGCAGCCCGACTAGCGGGGTGTACGAGCAGTACTTC. Its protein is CASSPTSGVYEQYF.